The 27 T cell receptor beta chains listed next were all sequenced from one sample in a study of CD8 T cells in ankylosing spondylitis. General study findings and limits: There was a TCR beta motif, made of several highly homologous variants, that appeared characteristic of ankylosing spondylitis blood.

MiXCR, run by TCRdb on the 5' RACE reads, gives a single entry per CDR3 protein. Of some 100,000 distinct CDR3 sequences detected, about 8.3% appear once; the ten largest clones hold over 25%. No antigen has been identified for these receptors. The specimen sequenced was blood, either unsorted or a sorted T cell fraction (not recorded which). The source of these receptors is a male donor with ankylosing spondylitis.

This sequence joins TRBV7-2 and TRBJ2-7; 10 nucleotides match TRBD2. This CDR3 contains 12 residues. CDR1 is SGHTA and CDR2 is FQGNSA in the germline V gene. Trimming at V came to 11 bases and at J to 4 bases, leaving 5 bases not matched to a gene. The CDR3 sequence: CAVGSGRYEQYF. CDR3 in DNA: TGTGCCGTGGGTAGCGGGAGGTACGAGCAGTACTTC.

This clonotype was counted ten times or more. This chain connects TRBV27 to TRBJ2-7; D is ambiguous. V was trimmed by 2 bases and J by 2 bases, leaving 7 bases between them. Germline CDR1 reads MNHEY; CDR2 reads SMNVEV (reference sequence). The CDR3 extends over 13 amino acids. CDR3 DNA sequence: TGTGCCAGCAGTTTAGGGGTAGCCTACGAGCAGTACTTC. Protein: CASSLGVAYEQYF.

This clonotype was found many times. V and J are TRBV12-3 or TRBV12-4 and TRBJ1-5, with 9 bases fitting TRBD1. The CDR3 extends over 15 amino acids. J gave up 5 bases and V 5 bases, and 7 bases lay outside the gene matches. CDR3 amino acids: CASSPTGGKDQPQHF. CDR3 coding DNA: TGTGCCAGCAGTCCCACAGGGGGCAAAGATCAGCCCCAGCATTTT.

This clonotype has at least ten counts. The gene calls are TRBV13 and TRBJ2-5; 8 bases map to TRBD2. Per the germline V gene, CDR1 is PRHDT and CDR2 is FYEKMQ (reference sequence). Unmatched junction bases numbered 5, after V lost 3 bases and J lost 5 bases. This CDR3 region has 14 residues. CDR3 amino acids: CASSFWSSGETQYF. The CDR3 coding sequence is TGTGCCAGCAGCTTTTGGTCTAGCGGGGAGACCCAGTACTTC.

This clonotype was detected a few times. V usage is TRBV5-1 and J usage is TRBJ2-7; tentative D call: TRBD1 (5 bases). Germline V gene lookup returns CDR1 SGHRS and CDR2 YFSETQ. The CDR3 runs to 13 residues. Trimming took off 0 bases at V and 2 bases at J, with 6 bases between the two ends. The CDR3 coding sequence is TGCGCCAGCAGCTTGGCGACAGCCTACGAGCAGTACTTC. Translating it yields CASSLATAYEQYF.

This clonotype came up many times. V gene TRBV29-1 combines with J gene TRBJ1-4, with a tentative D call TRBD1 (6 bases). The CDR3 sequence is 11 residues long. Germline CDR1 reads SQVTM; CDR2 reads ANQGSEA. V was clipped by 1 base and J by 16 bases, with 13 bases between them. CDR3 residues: CSVEASGTRFF. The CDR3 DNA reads TGCAGCGTTGAAGCCTCCGGGACAAGGTTTTTT. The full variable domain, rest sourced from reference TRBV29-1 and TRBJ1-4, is SAVISQKPSRDICQRGTSLTIQCQVDSQVTMMFWYRQQPGQSLTLIATANQGSEATYESGFVIDKFPISRPNLTFSTLTVSNMSPEDSSIYLCSVEASGTRFFGSGTQLSVL.

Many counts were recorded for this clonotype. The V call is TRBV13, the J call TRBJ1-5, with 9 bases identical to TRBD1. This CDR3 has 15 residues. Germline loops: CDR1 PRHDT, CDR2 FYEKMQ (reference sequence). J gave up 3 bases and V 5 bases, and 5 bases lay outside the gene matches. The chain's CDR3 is CASSMGQGYNQPQHF. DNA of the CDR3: TGTGCCAGCAGCATGGGACAGGGTTACAATCAGCCCCAGCATTTT.

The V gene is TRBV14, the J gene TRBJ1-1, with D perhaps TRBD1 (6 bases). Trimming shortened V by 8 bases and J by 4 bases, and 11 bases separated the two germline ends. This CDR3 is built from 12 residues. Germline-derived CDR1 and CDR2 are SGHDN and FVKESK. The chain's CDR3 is CASQGRGTEAFF. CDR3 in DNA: TGTGCCAGCCAAGGCAGGGGCACTGAAGCTTTCTTT.

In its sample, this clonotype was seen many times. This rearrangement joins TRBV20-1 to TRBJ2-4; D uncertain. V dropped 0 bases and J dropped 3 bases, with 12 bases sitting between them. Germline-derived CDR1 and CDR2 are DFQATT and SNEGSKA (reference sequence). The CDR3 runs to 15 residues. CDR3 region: CSARDRSLGKNIQYF. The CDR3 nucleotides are TGCAGTGCTAGAGACCGGTCCCTGGGCAAAAACATTCAGTACTTC.

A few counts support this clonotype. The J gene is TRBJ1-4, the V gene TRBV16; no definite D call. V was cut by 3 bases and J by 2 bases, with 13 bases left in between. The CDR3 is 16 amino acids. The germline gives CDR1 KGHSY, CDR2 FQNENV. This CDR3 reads CASSHGSRPTNEKLFF. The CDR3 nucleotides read TGTGCCAGCAGCCATGGCTCCCGGCCTACTAATGAAAAACTGTTTTTT.

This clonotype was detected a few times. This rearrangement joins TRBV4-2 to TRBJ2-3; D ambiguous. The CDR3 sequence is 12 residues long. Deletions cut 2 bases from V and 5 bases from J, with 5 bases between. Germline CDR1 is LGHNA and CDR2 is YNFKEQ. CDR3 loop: CASSQFEDTQYF. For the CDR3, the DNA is TGTGCCAGCAGCCAATTTGAAGATACGCAGTATTTT.

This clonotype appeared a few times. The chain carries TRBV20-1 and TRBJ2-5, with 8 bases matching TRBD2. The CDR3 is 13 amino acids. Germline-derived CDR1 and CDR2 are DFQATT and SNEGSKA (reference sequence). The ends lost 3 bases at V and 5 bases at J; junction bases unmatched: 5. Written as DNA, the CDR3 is TGCAGTGCTAGTCCGGGAGGGGTTGAGACCCAGTACTTC. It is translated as CSASPGGVETQYF.

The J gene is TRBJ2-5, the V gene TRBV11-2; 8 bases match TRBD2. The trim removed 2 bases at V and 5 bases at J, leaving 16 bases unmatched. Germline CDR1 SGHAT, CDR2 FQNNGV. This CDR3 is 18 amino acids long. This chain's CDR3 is CASSLLLGVAGPGETQYF. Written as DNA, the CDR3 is TGTGCCAGCAGCTTACTGCTGGGAGTAGCGGGACCGGGGGAGACCCAGTACTTC.

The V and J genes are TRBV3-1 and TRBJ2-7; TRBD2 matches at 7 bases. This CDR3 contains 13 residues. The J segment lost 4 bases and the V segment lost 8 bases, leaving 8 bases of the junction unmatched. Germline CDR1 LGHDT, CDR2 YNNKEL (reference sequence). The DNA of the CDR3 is TGTGCCAGCGCCAGCGGGGTTGGATACGAGCAGTACTTC. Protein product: CASASGVGYEQYF.

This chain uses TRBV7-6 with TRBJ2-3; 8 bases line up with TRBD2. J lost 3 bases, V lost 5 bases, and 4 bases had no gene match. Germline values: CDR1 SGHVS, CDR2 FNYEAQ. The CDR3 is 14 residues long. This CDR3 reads CASSHSGATDTQYF. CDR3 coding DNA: TGTGCCAGCAGCCATAGCGGGGCTACAGATACGCAGTATTTT. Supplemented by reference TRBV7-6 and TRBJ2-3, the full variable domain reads GAGVSQSPRYKVTKRGQDVALRCDPISGHVSLYWYRQALGQGPEFLTYFNYEAQQDKSGLPNDRFSAERPEGSISTLTIQRTEQRDSAMYRCASSHSGATDTQYFGPGTRLTVL.

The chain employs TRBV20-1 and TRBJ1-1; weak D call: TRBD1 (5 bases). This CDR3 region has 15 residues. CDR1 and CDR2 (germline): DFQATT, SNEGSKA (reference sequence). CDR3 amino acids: CRAPPAGGWDTEAFF. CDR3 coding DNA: TGCAGAGCGCCTCCCGCCGGGGGGTGGGACACTGAAGCTTTCTTT.

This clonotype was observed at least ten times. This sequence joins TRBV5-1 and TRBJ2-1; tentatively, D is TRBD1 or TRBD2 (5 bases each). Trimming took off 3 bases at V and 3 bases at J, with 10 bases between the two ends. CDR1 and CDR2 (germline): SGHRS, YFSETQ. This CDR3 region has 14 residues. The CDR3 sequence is CASSSGGYYNEQFF. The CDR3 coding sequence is TGCGCCAGCAGCTCTGGGGGATACTACAATGAGCAGTTCTTC.

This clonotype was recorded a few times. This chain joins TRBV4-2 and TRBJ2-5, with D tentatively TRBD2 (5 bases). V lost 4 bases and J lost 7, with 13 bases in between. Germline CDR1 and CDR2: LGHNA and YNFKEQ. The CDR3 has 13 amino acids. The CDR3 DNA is TGTGCCAGCAGCCCCCCCTCAGGAGGGACCCAGTACTTC. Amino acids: CASSPPSGGTQYF.

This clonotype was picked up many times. In nucleotides, the CDR3 is TGCAGCGCTGATAGCGGGAGCTCCTACGAGCAGTACTTC. Translation: CSADSGSSYEQYF. The V and J genes are TRBV29-1 and TRBJ2-7; TRBD2 aligns across 9 bases. The CDR3 spans 13 residues. The ends lost 7 bases at V and 0 bases at J; junction bases unmatched: 4. Germline V gene sequence: CDR1 SQVTM, CDR2 ANQGSEA.

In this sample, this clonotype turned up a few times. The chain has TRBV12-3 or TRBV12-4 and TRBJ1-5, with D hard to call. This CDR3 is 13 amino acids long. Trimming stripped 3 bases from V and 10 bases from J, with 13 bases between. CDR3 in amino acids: CASSFGSSPPQHF. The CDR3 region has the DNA TGTGCCAGCAGTTTTGGGTCGTCTCCCCCCCAGCATTTT.

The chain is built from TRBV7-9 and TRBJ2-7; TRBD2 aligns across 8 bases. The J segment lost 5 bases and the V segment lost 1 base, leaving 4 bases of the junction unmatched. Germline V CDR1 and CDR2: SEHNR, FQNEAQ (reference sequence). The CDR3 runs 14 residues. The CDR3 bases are TGTGCCAGCAGCTTAGGGACTAGCTTCGACGAGCAGTACTTC. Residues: CASSLGTSFDEQYF.

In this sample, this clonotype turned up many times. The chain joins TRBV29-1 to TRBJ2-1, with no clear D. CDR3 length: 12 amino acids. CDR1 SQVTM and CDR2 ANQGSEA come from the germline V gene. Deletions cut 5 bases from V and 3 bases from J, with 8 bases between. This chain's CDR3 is CSVYDGYNEQFF. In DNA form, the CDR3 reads TGCAGCGTTTACGACGGCTACAATGAGCAGTTCTTC.

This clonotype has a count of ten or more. Written as DNA, the CDR3 is TGTGCCAGCAGTGAAGCGGGTTCGACCGCCCATGAGCAGTTCTTC. Protein sequence: CASSEAGSTAHEQFF. The rearrangement joins TRBV2 to TRBJ2-1; D gene ambiguous. The V gene's germline CDR1 is SNHLY and CDR2 FYNNEI. The germline V and J ends were trimmed by 0 bases and 8 bases, with 14 bases remaining between them. The CDR3 runs to 15 residues.

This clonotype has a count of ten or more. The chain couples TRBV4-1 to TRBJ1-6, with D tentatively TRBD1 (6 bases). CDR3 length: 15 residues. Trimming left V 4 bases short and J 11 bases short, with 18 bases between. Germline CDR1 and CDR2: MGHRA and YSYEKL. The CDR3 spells CASSPSGTGRTPLHF. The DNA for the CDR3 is TGCGCCAGCAGCCCGTCAGGCACAGGGAGAACACCCCTCCACTTT.

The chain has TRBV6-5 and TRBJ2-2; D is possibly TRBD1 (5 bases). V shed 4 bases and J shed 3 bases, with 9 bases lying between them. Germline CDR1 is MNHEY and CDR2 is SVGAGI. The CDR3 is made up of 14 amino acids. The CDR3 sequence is CASSWLGHTGELFF. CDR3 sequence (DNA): TGTGCCAGCAGTTGGTTGGGGCACACCGGGGAGCTGTTTTTT.

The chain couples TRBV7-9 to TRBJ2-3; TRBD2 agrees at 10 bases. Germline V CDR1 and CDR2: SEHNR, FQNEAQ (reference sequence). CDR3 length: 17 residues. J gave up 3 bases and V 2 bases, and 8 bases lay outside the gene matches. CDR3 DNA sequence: TGTGCCAGCAGCTTAAAGGCTAGCGGGAGCCTTACAGATACGCAGTATTTT. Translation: CASSLKASGSLTDTQYF.

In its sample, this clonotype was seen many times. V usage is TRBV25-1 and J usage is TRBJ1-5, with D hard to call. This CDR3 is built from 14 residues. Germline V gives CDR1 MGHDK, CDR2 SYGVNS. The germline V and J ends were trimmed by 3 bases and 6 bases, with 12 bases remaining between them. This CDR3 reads CASSDGLMGQPQHF. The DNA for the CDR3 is TGTGCCAGCAGTGACGGGTTAATGGGTCAGCCCCAGCATTTT.